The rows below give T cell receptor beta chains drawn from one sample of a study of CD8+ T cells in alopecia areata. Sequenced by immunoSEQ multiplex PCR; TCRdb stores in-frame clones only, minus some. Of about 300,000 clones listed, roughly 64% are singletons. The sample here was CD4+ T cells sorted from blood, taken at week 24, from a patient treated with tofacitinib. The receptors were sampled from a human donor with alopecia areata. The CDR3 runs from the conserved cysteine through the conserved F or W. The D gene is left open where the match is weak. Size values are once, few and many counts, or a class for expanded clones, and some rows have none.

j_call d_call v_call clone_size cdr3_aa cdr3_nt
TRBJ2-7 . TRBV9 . CASSVGIHSYEQYF TGTGCCAGCAGCGTAGGGATCCACTCCTACGAGCAGTACTTC
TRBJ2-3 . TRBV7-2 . CASSLAIPWDTQYF TGTGCCAGCAGCTTAGCTATCCCCTGGGATACGCAGTATTTT
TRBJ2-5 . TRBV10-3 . CAISGVADETQYF TGTGCCATCAGTGGCGTGGCGGACGAGACCCAGTACTTC
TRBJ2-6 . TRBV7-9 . CASLTGRPSGANVLTF TGTGCCAGCCTCACCGGACGGCCCTCTGGGGCCAACGTCCTGACTTTC
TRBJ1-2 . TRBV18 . CASSPEDNYGYTF TGTGCCAGCTCACCAGAGGACAACTATGGCTACACCTTC
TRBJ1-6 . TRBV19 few CASGTIDGHSRASPLHF TGTGCCAGTGGGACCATCGACGGCCACTCTAGGGCTTCACCCCTCCACTTT
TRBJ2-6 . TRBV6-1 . CASRGTGANVLTF TGTGCCAGCAGGGGGACAGGGGCCAACGTCCTGACTTTC
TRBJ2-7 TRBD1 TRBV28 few CASSLGLGTENEQYF TGTGCCAGCAGTTTAGGACTGGGGACAGAGAACGAGCAGTACTTC
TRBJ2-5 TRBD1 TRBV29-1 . CSVGGGEEETQYF TGCAGCGTTGGAGGGGGCGAGGAAGAGACCCAGTACTTC
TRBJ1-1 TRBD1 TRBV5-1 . CASGQGNLPMNTEAFF TGCGCCAGCGGACAGGGAAATCTCCCCATGAACACTGAAGCTTTCTTT
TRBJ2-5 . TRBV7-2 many CASSSLQTQYF TGTGCCAGCAGCTCGCTCCAGACCCAGTACTTC
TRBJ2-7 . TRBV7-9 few CASSLDAGPTYEQYF TGTGCCAGCAGCTTAGACGCGGGCCCAACCTACGAGCAGTACTTC
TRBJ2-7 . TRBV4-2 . CASSQVSAGSSYEQYF TGTGCCAGCAGCCAAGTATCGGCAGGGAGCTCCTACGAGCAGTACTTC
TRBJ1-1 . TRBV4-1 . CASSPGPVTEAFF TGCGCCAGCAGCCCGGGTCCAGTTACTGAAGCTTTCTTT
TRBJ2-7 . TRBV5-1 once CASSSGRLGPYEQYF TGCGCCAGCAGCTCTGGGCGGCTTGGTCCCTACGAGCAGTACTTC